This paragraph covers one T cell receptor (beta chain) sequence. The antigen is not known. The sample originates from a study of early T cells in non-severe SARS-CoV-2 infection. Study-wide findings and caveats: Matching against VDJdb likely underestimated virus-specific expansions, favoring anti-spike CD8.

The CDR3 extends over 11 amino acids. The germline V gene encodes CDR1 SQVTM and CDR2 ANQGSEA. The V segment lost 6 bases and the J segment 7 bases; nucleotides outside the gene matches: 6. In TCRdb, the 5' RACE reads were re-called with MiXCR into one record per CDR3 protein. The sample records about 90,000 distinct CDR3 sequences, approximately 14% being singletons. The TCR was taken from an adult who was a healthcare worker with PCR-confirmed SARS-CoV-2 infection or an uninfected control (not recorded which). V gene TRBV29-1 combines with J gene TRBJ2-7; 7 bases match TRBD1. The sample was whole blood. DNA for the CDR3: TGCAGCGTCGATCACAGGGGAGAGCAGTACTTC. Protein sequence: CSVDHRGEQYF.